The subject of this entry is one T cell receptor beta chain. Its antigen is not identified. A J-beta primer mix and a sample-barcoded 5' primer were used in a second PCR of about 7 to 12 cycles. TCRdb analysed the 5' RACE reads with MiXCR anew, one entry per CDR3 protein. The table includes almost 1 million distinct CDR3 sequences, just over 50% detected once. The data were obtained in a study of blood T cells in healthy people across ages. General study findings and limits: One million T cells yielded diversity estimates that were considered underestimates.

The CDR3 has 14 amino acids. Germline-derived CDR1 and CDR2 are MNHNY and SVGAGI (reference sequence). Trimming stripped 5 bases from V and 7 bases from J, with 16 bases between. The clonotype originates from a woman aged 55-75 years in good health. The rearrangement joins TRBV6-6 to TRBJ2-3; D perhaps matches TRBD1 (7 bases). Sequencing was performed on blood. The CDR3 coding sequence is TGTGCCAGCAGTCTGGAGGGGGCGAGGCATACGCAGTATTTT. This codes for CASSLEGARHTQYF.